Listed here is a single T cell receptor (beta chain). Germline CDR1 and CDR2: SGHTA and FQGNSA. The trim removed 2 bases at V and 0 bases at J, leaving 3 bases unmatched. The CDR3 consists of 16 residues. The data belong to a study of blood T cell repertoires in COVID-19. The method was immunoSEQ multiplex PCR; TCRdb's version includes in-frame clones alone and lacks a portion of them. This table has a few hundred thousand clones, roughly 80% appearing once. This chain uses TRBV7-2 with TRBJ2-2; 7 nucleotides match TRBD1. The receptor was isolated from a man aged 80 or over with acute or convalescent COVID-19. The sample comprised peripheral blood. The CDR3 sequence: CASSLRDSTNTGELFF. The DNA for the CDR3 is TGTGCCAGCAGCTTACGGGACAGTACGAACACCGGGGAGCTGTTTTTT.